This TCR beta chain was documented in a study of blood T cell repertoires in COVID-19 (dated by TCRdb to 2018 to 2020). General notes on the study: The collaborator samples originated in the United States, Italy and Spain and spanned the acute and convalescent phases of COVID-19. The material from the prospective study consisted of cDNA or gDNA derived from T cells, B-cell-depleted T cells, or PBMCs. The dataset comprised deeply sampled blood TCRbeta repertoires from subjects exposed to, actively infected with, or recovered from COVID-19. The repertoires were made available in a free public database intended to serve as a resource for research on the immune response to SARS-CoV-2. The samples were drawn from two sources: the first 160 participants of the ongoing ImmuneRACE study, and fewer than 1,500 subjects contributed by 6 global collaborators. A de-identified subject ID, COVID-19 status, age in years and sex were almost always included in the sample metadata. Where available, HLA class I and class II types were obtained from metadata supplied by the sample provider rather than from assay-based typing. Paper-wide results and their limitations: The amount of clinical and demographic metadata varied by source and participant and was provided uncurated.

The CDR3 starts with the cysteine, ends with the phenylalanine, and has 15 residues. Of the read, only the CDR3 DNA is kept; its 45 bases are in frame from base 1. CDR1 and CDR2 were assigned from the germline V gene as MNHEY and SVGAGI. V loses 2 bases of germline sequence and J loses 1 base, and the interval between the two ends is 12 bases. Comment on this clone: This clone's antigen is unknown. There are no base qualities to consult, and no much larger clone falls within one base.

One collaborating source in Seattle enrolled patients during active infection and followed them longitudinally through the course of disease. Whole blood was collected in K2EDTA tubes by collaborating institutions according to the institutions' own protocols. For TCRbeta analysis, collaborators shipped samples in one of three forms: frozen whole blood, isolated PBMCs, or DNA extracted from either of those sample types. TCRbeta CDR3 regions were amplified from genomic DNA using the immunoSEQ Assay, a bias-controlled multiplex PCR. The source study handled its data this way. Within the assay, amplification of reference gene primers was used to estimate how many nucleated cells each sample contained. To quantify the absolute abundance of each unique TCRbeta CDR3 rearrangement, sequence reads were collapsed and filtered. For each sample, productive Simpson clonality was calculated as the square root of Simpson's diversity index across productive rearrangements. The clones in this table, taken by TCRdb from immuneACCESS, are in-frame only. Not every clone is retained; where verified, under half of the shortfall comes from an unresolved V gene, and the cause of the rest is unknown. For V, J and clone size, that table is used; D and trimming come from the DNA. Counted in this sample were some 300,000 clones; more than 80% of them appeared once. The ten top clones hold 6% to 8% of the sample.

Input material: peripheral blood. This receptor was obtained from a woman aged 45-65 years with COVID-19, enrolled during active disease. The rearranged chain carries TRBV6-5 and TRBJ2-7; the D region possibly corresponds to TRBD1 (5 bases align). Here is the DNA: TGTGCCAGCAGTTACGACCCCAGGGTTTCCTACGAGCAGTACTTC. It translates as CASSYDPRVSYEQYF.